This TCR beta chain originates from a study of blood T cell repertoires in COVID-19. Profiled with immunoSEQ multiplex PCR; TCRdb holds only in-frame clones, not every one. The sample holds approximately 100,000 clones, about 85% seen once. J lost 1 base, V lost 4 bases, and 13 bases had no gene match. CDR3 length equals 18 residues. Germline V gives CDR1 MGHDK, CDR2 SYGVNS. This receptor was taken from a man aged 55 to 70 with acute or convalescent COVID-19. The specimen was peripheral blood. The chain uses TRBV25-1 and TRBJ2-3, with 8 nucleotides matching TRBD2. DNA of the CDR3: TGTGCCAGCAGTGTAACCTCACTTCTAGCGGGCCGCACAGATACGCAGTATTTT. This sequence encodes CASSVTSLLAGRTDTQYF.